These 20 T cell receptor beta chains originate from one sample sequenced in a study of low-dose radiotherapy and immunotherapy resistance in tumors. Time point of the sample: before trial treatment. Priming of first-strand cDNA relied on TRAV- and TRBV-specific primers (covering alpha and beta chains). TCR amplification used 20 PCR cycles, a constant-region primer and a V-primer adapter. TCRdb used MiXCR to reprocess the reads, holding one entry per CDR3 protein. The table records under 90,000 distinct CDR3 sequences, 18% of them present only once. The source material was PBMCs, sampled before treatment. These receptors were taken from a male donor with prostate cancer.

This clonotype was seen repeatedly, ten times or more. The chain uses TRBV12-3 or TRBV12-4 and TRBJ2-5; D is ambiguous. V gave up 3 bases and J gave up 2 bases, with 7 bases separating them. This CDR3 contains 13 residues. The CDR3 DNA sequence: TGTGCCAGCAGTTTGGGGTCGCAAGAGACCCAGTACTTC. Translated: CASSLGSQETQYF.

The chain joins TRBV7-9 to TRBJ2-7, with D possibly matching TRBD2 (5 bases). The DNA end is a closer match to TRBJ2-5, so the J assignment may be wrong. Germline CDR1 SEHNR, CDR2 FQNEAQ (reference sequence). This CDR3 region has 13 residues. CDR3 DNA: TGTGCCAGCTCCCTGGGGAGTAGAGAGACCCAGTACTTC. Amino acids: CASSLGSRETQYF.

This clonotype was counted at least ten times. This CDR3 reads CSAREFRGDEQFF. As DNA, the CDR3 is TGCAGTGCTAGAGAGTTCAGGGGCGATGAGCAGTTCTTC. The chain has TRBV20-1 and TRBJ2-1; weak D call: TRBD1 (6 bases). CDR3 length: 13 amino acids. The V gene lost 0 bases and the J gene lost 8 bases, with 11 bases spanning the gap. Germline CDR1 is DFQATT and CDR2 is SNEGSKA (reference sequence).

Note on this clonotype: A far larger clone is off by one base, so a read error is likely. The chain joins TRBV6-6 to TRBJ1-2; 7 nucleotides agree with TRBD1. The CDR3 is 13 amino acids. CDR1 is MNHNY, CDR2 SVGAGI, per germline (reference sequence). The CDR3 bases are TGTGCCAGCAATTACCGACAGGGCTATGGCTACACCTTC. Translated: CASNYRQGYGYTF.

The table lists this clonotype with a few counts. CDR3 bases: TGTGCCAGTAGTATAGGCTGGGGAAAGCCCTACGAGCAGTACTTC. Its protein product is CASSIGWGKPYEQYF. This rearrangement joins TRBV19 to TRBJ2-7; D is uncertain. The CDR3 contains 15 residues. CDR1 and CDR2 (germline): LNHDA, SQIVND (reference sequence). V lost 1 base and J lost 2, with 12 bases in between. The variable domain in full, with the rest retrieved from reference TRBV19 and TRBJ2-7, is DGGITQSPKYLFRKEGQNVTLSCEQNLNHDAMYWYRQDPGQGLRLIYYSQIVNDFQKGDIAEGYSVSREKKESFPLTVTSAQKNPTAFYLCASSIGWGKPYEQYFGPGTRLTVT.

V usage is TRBV4-1 and J usage is TRBJ2-7; D is perhaps TRBD1 (5 bases). The CDR3 contains 14 residues. CDR1 is MGHRA and CDR2 is YSYEKL in the germline V gene. V was cut by 5 bases and J by 3 bases, with 14 bases left in between. The CDR3 sequence is CASSTLTGNYEQYF. The CDR3 DNA sequence: TGCGCCAGCAGCACCCTAACAGGAAACTACGAGCAGTACTTC.

This clonotype was found many times. V gene TRBV6-2 or TRBV6-3 combines with J gene TRBJ2-3, with TRBD2 matching over 7 bases. Trimming took 7 bases from V and 6 from J; bases not matched to a gene: 4. Germline V gene lookup returns CDR1 MNHEY and CDR2 SVGEGT. The CDR3 length is 12 residues. The CDR3 loop is CASMGGLDTQYF. The CDR3, as DNA: TGTGCCAGCATGGGGGGGTTGGATACGCAGTATTTT.

This clonotype has ten or more counts. The rearrangement uses TRBV5-1 and TRBJ1-4, with 9 bases identical to TRBD1. Looked up from germline, CDR1 is SGHRS and CDR2 is YFSETQ. Trimming cost V 3 bases and J 8 bases; bases outside gene matches: 5. CDR3 length: 14 amino acids. For the CDR3, the DNA is TGCGCCAGCAGCTCGGGACAGGGAGGGGAAAAACTGTTTTTT. It codes for CASSSGQGGEKLFF. Drawing the rest from reference TRBV5-1 and TRBJ1-4, the complete variable domain is KAGVTQTPRYLIKTRGQQVTLSCSPISGHRSVSWYQQTPGQGLQFLFEYFSETQRNKGNFPGRFSGRQFSNSRSEMNVSTLELGDSALYLCASSSGQGGEKLFFGSGTQLSVL.

This clonotype has at least ten counts. This sequence joins TRBV6-1 and TRBJ2-1; TRBD2 aligns across 7 bases. The CDR3 covers 15 residues. Germline V gives CDR1 MNHNS, CDR2 SASEGT. The V gene end was trimmed by 3 bases and the J gene end by 4 bases; junction bases not matched to a gene: 6. The CDR3 loop reads CASSDQRGGYNEQFF. The CDR3 DNA follows: TGTGCCAGCAGTGACCAGCGGGGCGGATACAATGAGCAGTTCTTC.

This clonotype appeared many times. This chain's CDR3 is CASGLERDTQYF. CDR3 in DNA: TGTGCTAGTGGTTTGGAGAGAGATACGCAGTATTTT. The V gene is TRBV12-5, the J gene TRBJ2-3; D not certain. This CDR3 has 12 amino acids. Germline V gene data show CDR1 as LGHNT and CDR2 as FRNRAP. V shed 1 base and J shed 5 bases, with 4 bases lying between them.

By share, this clonotype ranks as medium-sized. The chain is built from TRBV9 and TRBJ2-1, with 10 bases that match TRBD2. The length of the CDR3 is 15 residues. Unmatched junction bases numbered 1, after V lost 0 bases and J lost 4 bases. CDR1 is SGDLS, CDR2 YYNGEE, per germline. CDR3 DNA sequence: TGTGCCAGCAGCGTAGTTAGCGGGGGGTACAATGAGCAGTTCTTC. It specifies CASSVVSGGYNEQFF.

The chain links TRBV10-3 to TRBJ2-1; 9 nucleotides match TRBD2. CDR1 and CDR2 from the germline V gene are ENHRY and SYGVKD. The CDR3 extends over 14 amino acids. The ends lost 6 bases at V and 7 bases at J; junction bases unmatched: 7. The CDR3 DNA sequence: TGTGCCATCAGAGGAGCGGGGGGCCGGAATGAGCAGTTCTTC. Encoded protein: CAIRGAGGRNEQFF.

The chain has TRBV6-2 or TRBV6-3 and TRBJ1-1; weak D call: TRBD1 (5 bases). Trimming shortened V by 6 bases and J by 3 bases, and 23 bases separated the two germline ends. The V gene's germline CDR1 is MNHEY and CDR2 SVGEGT. This CDR3 contains 17 residues. The CDR3 DNA follows: TGTGCCAGCAGACCCCCTCACCCCGGGACCGGCGACACTGAAGCTTTCTTT. It codes for CASRPPHPGTGDTEAFF.

On this clonotype itself: A far larger clone is a single base away, which makes a read error likely. In this CDR3 the conserved last residue, phenylalanine or tryptophan, is missing, so a read error is likely. The chain carries TRBV11-2 and TRBJ2-1; 7 nucleotides match TRBD1. The DNA end favors TRBJ2-5, so the J call may be wrong. The CDR3 loop spans 13 amino acids. The germline gives CDR1 SGHAT, CDR2 FQNNGV. The DNA of the CDR3 is TGTGCCAGCAGCTTGGGACAGAAGGAGACCCAGTACTCC. This translates into CASSLGQKETQYS.

This clonotype was counted many times. The V call is TRBV5-1, the J call TRBJ1-1; weak D call: TRBD1 (5 bases). Trimming took 2 bases from V and 4 from J, leaving 12 bases between them. CDR3 size: 14 residues. Germline CDR1 and CDR2: SGHRS and YFSETQ. CDR3 nucleotides: TGCGCCAGCAGCTTAGGGGTGGGAGTCACTGAAGCTTTCTTT. Translation: CASSLGVGVTEAFF.

This clonotype was seen at least ten times. The chain couples TRBV19 to TRBJ2-7; weak D call: TRBD2 (6 bases). CDR3 length equals 16 residues. Trimming stripped 0 bases from V and 1 base from J, with 13 bases between. Germline V gives CDR1 LNHDA, CDR2 SQIVND (reference sequence). The CDR3 reads CASSIDYSGGSYEQYF. The CDR3 region has the DNA TGTGCCAGTAGTATAGATTACTCCGGGGGTTCCTACGAGCAGTACTTC.

There are many counts of this clonotype. The rearrangement uses TRBV2 and TRBJ2-7; no clear D gene. Per germline, CDR1 SNHLY and CDR2 FYNNEI. The CDR3 runs to 12 residues. V dropped 5 bases and J dropped 0 bases, with 5 bases sitting between them. The CDR3 is CASSISSYEQYF. In nucleotides, the CDR3 is TGTGCCAGCAGTATCAGCTCCTACGAGCAGTACTTC. Supplemented by reference TRBV2 and TRBJ2-7, the full variable domain reads EPEVTQTPSHQVTQMGQEVILRCVPISNHLYFYWYRQILGQKVEFLVSFYNNEISEKSEIFDDQFSVERPDGSNFTLKIRSTKLEDSAMYFCASSISSYEQYFGPGTRLTVT.

This clonotype was counted at least ten times. The chain employs TRBV9 and TRBJ2-2; D gene ambiguous. The CDR3 runs 14 residues. The germline gives CDR1 SGDLS, CDR2 YYNGEE. Trimming removed 3 bases at V and 1 base at J, with 7 bases between. The DNA for the CDR3 is TGTGCCAGCAGCGGGACGGTGAACACCGGGGAGCTGTTTTTT. It specifies CASSGTVNTGELFF.

As for this clonotype: One end of the junction varies from germline; a read error may be responsible. The chain links TRBV6-2 or TRBV6-3 to TRBJ2-3; D may be TRBD2 (6 bases). The CDR3 contains 15 residues. Germline-derived CDR1 and CDR2 are MNHEY and SVGEGT. CDR3 bases: TGTGCCAGCAGCCGCGGGGAGCTAAACACAGATAGGCAGTATTTT. Encoded protein: CASSRGELNTDRQYF.

This clonotype was counted many times. The chain links TRBV28 to TRBJ1-2; TRBD1 matches at 8 bases. Per germline, CDR1 MDHEN and CDR2 SYDVKM. This CDR3 is 17 amino acids long. V trimming: 5 bases; J trimming: 1 base; junction bases outside the gene matches: 12. The CDR3 loop is CASSPPGVQGVNYGYTF. CDR3 nucleotides: TGTGCCAGCAGTCCCCCCGGGGTACAGGGGGTTAACTATGGCTACACCTTC.